This TCR beta chain was identified in a study of cytomegalovirus exposure and HLA in healthy donors. Study-level findings and limits: Highly shared sequence variants in one cluster were likely a sequencing artifact.

This PCR relied on a set of 60 Vbeta primers and 13 Jbeta primers. Sequenced by immunoSEQ multiplex PCR; TCRdb stores in-frame clones only, minus some. Seen in this sample are 68,000 or so clones; the ten most common clones hold 15% to 20%. With regard to this clone: Its antigen remains unknown.

The sample comprised PBMCs. This clonotype originated in a boy younger than 18 in good health and CMV-seronegative.

The CDR3: CASSLLAEPQETQYF. CDR3 in DNA: TGTGCCAGCAGCTTATTAGCAGAGCCTCAAGAGACCCAGTACTTC. The V call is TRBV7-2, the J call TRBJ2-5; no definite D call. This CDR3 has 15 residues. From germline, CDR1 is SGHTA and CDR2 FQGNSA. V lost 2 bases, J lost 2 bases, and 12 bases lay in between.